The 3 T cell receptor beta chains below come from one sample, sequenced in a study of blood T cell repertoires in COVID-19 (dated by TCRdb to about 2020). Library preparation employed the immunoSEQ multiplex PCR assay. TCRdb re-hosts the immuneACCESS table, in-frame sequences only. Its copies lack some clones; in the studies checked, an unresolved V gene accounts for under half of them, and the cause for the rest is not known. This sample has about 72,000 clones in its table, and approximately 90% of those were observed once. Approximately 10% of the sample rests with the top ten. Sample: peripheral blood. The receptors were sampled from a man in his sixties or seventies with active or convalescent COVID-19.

The CDR3 DNA reads TGTGCCAGCTCACTGGGGACAGCCACCTACGAGCAGTACTTC. It translates to CASSLGTATYEQYF. The chain couples TRBV18 to TRBJ2-7; TRBD1 agrees at 7 bases. Germline CDR1 reads KGHSH; CDR2 reads LQKENI. Trimming took 4 bases from V and 2 from J; bases not matched to a gene: 5. CDR3 length equals 14 residues.

This CDR3 is CASSPGTGTVREQFF. Written as DNA, the CDR3 is TGTGCCAGCAGCCCTGGGACTGGGACAGTTCGGGAGCAGTTCTTC. The chain employs TRBV3-1 (or the pseudogene TRBV3-2) and TRBJ2-1, with D possibly matching TRBD1 (7 bases). From germline, CDR1 is LGHDT and CDR2 YNNKEL (reference sequence). The V gene lost 4 bases and the J gene lost 10 bases, with 20 bases spanning the gap. The CDR3 covers 15 residues.

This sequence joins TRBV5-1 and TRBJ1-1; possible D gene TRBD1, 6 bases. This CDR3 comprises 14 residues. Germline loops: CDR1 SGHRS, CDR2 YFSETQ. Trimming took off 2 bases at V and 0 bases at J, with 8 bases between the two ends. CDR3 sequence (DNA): TGCGCCAGCAGCTTTAGACAGGTGAACACTGAAGCTTTCTTT. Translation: CASSFRQVNTEAFF.